The clone carrying this T cell receptor beta chain appeared a single time. Its cognate antigen is unknown. The data originate from a study of shared clonotypes between healthy human individuals. CD45RA+ naive and CD45RA-negative memory subsets were separated from CD4+ cells. V was cut by 6 bases and J by 4 bases, with 10 bases left in between. This CDR3 spans 13 amino acids. The germline V gene has CDR1 MNHNS and CDR2 SASEGT. Regarding the study as a whole: Some clonotypes were shared by all four sorted-subset donors, while others were not shared. The non-shared ones had lower generation probabilities than the shared ones.

Libraries were prepared by immunoSEQ multiplex PCR; TCRdb keeps only in-frame clonotypes and omits some of them. Here the sample spans approximately 1,000,000 clones, 75% to 85% being singletons. This clonotype originated in a man aged 18 to 35 in good health. Some clones in this sample may be carry-over from other donors' samples. What was sequenced was memory CD4+ T cells from PBMCs. The subset was: CD45RA-negative fraction. This rearrangement joins TRBV6-1 to TRBJ1-5; D gene uncertain. The CDR3 DNA reads as TGTGCCAGCAGAAGCGTGGGGAATCAGCCCCAGCATTTT. Its protein product is CASRSVGNQPQHF.